The clone carrying this TCR beta chain has just a few counts. Its antigen is undetermined. The data were taken from a study of beta chain features in type 1 diabetes. Study-wide results and limits: It was among patients, rather than healthy donors, that naive, central memory and Treg TCRB repertoires appeared more similar. There was a moderate but significant shortening of TCRB CDR3s in all four CD4+ subsets of Type 1 diabetes patients.

Trimming left V 2 bases short and J 0 bases short, with 9 bases between. Germline-derived CDR1 and CDR2 are SEHNR and FQNEAQ (reference sequence). This CDR3 region has 15 residues. What was sequenced were expressed TCRB transcripts, since all of the isolated RNA had been reverse transcribed. TCRdb's copy holds only in-frame clones and misses some; the assay was immunoSEQ multiplex PCR. The sample comprises about 700,000 clones, around 15% of which are singletons, and approximately 0.02% rests with the top ten. The clonotype originates from a man younger than 35 with type 1 diabetes. This chain links TRBV7-9 with TRBJ2-3; D unresolved. Sequencing was done on a sample of naive CD4+ T cells from blood. CDR3 region: CASSLPGASTDTQYF. CDR3 coding DNA: TGTGCCAGCAGCTTACCAGGAGCTAGCACAGATACGCAGTATTTT.